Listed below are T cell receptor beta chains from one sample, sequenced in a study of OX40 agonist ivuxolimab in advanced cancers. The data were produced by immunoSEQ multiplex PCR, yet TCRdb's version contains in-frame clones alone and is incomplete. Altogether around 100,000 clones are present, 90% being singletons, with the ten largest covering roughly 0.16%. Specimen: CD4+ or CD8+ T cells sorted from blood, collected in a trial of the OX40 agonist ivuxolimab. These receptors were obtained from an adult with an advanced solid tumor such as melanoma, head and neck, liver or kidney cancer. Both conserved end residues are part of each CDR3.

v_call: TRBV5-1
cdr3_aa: CASSLRPAVYEQYF

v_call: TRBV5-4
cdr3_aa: CASSLSGGTRRGRRDGYTF

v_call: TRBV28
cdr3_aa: CASSLGGRVEGYTF

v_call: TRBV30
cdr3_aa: CAWSVLAGYSYEQYF

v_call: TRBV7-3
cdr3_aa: CASSLRAPGAGELFF

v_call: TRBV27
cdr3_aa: CASRNRGRAQFF

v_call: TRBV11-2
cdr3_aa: CASSLGVSYEQYF

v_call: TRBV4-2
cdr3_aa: CASSQTGGRGYTF

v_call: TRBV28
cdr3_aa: CASSRTGGGGQPQHF

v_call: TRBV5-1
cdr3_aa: CASSLVGWGRARETQYF

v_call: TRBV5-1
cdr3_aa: CASSLNLGTEAFF

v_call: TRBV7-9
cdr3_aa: CASSFSLATDTQYF

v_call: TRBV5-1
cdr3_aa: CASSSSPTPRQETQYF

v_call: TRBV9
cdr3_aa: CASSVGGGSPYEQYF

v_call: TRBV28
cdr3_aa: CASSPPKVPYGYTF

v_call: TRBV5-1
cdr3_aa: CASSSLAGEHKNIQYF

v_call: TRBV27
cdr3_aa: CASSLSNRAGANVLTF

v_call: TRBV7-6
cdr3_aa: CASSLEYGELFF